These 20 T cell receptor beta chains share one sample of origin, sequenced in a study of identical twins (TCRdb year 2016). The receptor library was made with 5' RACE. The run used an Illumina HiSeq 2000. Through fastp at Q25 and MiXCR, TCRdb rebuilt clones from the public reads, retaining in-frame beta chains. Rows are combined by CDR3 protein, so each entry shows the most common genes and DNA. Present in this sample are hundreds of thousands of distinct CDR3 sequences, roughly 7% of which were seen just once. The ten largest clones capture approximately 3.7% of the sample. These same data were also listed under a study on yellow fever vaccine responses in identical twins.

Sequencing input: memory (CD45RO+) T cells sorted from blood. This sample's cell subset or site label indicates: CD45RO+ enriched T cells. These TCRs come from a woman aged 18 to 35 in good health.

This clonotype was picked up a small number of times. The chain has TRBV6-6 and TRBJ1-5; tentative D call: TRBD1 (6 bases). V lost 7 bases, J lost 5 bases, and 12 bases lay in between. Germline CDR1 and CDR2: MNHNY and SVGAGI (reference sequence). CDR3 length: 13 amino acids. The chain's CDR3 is CASNRELDQPQHF. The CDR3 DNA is TGTGCCAGCAACAGGGAGTTAGATCAGCCCCAGCATTTT.

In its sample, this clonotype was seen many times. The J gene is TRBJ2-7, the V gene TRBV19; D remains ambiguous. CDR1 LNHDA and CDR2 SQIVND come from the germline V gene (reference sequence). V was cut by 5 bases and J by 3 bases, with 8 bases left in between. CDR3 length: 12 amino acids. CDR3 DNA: TGTGCCAGTAGTCCCGGCCGCTACGAGCAGTACTTC. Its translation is CASSPGRYEQYF.

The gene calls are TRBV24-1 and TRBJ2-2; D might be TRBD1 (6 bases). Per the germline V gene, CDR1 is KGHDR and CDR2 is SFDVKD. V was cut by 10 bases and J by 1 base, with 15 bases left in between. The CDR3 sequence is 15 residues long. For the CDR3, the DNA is TGTGCCACTGAGGCCGGGACAAAGAACACCGGGGAGCTGTTTTTT. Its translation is CATEAGTKNTGELFF.

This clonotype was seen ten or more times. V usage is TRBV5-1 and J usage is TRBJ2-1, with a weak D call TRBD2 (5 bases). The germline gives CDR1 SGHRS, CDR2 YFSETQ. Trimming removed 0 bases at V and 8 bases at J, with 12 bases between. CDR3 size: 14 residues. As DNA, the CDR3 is TGCGCCAGCAGCTTGGGGCTAGTTAGCGATGAGCAGTTCTTC. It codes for CASSLGLVSDEQFF.

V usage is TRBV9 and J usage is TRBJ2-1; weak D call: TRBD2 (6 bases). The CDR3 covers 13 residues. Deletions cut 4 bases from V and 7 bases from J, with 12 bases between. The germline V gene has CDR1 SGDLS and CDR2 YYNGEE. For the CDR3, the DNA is TGTGCCAGCAGCAAAGGAGGGGTGAATGAGCAGTTCTTC. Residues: CASSKGGVNEQFF.

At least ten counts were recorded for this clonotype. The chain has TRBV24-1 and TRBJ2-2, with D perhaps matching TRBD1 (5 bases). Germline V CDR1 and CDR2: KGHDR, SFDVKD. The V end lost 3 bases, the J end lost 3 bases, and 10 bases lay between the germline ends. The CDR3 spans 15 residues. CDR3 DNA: TGTGCCACCAGTGATCGGACACAAGACACCGGGGAGCTGTTTTTT. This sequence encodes CATSDRTQDTGELFF.

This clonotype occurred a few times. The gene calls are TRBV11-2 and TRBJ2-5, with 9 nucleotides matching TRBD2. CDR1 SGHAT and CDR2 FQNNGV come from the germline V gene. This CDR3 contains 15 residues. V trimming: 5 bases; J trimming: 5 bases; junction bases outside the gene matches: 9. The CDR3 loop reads CASSDQAGGHETQYF. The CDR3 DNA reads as TGTGCCAGCAGCGACCAAGCGGGGGGACACGAGACCCAGTACTTC.

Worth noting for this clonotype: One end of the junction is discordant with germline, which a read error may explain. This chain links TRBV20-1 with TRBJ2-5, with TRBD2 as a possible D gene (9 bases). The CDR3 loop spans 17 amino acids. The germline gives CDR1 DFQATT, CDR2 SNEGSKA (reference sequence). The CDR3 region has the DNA TGCTGTGCTAATGGGGCTAGCGGGACAGGCCGACAAGAGACCCAGTACTTC. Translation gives CCANGASGTGRQETQYF.

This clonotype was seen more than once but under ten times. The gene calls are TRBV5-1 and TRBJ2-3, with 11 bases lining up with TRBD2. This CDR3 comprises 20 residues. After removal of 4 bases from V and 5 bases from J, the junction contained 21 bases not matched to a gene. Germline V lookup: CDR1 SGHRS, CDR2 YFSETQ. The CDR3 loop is CASSPYPRTSGSVGRDTQYF. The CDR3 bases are TGCGCCAGCAGCCCCTACCCGAGAACTAGCGGGAGTGTCGGCCGAGATACGCAGTATTTT.

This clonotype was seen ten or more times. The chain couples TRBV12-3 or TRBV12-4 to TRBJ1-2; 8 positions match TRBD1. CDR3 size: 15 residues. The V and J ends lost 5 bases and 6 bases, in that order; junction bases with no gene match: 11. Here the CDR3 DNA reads TGTGCCAGCAGTCCCCGGACAGGGAAAGTGGATGGCTACACCTTC. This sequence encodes CASSPRTGKVDGYTF.

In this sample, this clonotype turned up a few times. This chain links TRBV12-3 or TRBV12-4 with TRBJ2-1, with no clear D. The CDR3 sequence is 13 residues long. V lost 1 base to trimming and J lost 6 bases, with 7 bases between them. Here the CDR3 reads CASSLGSTNEQFF. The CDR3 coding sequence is TGTGCCAGCAGTTTAGGATCTACCAATGAGCAGTTCTTC.

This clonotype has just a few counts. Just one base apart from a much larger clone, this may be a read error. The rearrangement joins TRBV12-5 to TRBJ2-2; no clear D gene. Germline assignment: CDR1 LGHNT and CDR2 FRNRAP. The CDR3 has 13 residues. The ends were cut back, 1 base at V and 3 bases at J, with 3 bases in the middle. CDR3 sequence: CASGLADTGELFF. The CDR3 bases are TGTGCTAGTGGTTTGGCCGACACCGGGGAGCTGTTTTTT.

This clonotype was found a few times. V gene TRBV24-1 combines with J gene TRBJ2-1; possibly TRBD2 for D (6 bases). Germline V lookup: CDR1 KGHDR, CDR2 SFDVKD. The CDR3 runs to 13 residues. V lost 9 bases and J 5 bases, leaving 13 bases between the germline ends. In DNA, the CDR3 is TGTGCCACCCCACGTCGGGAGAACAATGAGCAGTTCTTC. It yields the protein CATPRRENNEQFF.

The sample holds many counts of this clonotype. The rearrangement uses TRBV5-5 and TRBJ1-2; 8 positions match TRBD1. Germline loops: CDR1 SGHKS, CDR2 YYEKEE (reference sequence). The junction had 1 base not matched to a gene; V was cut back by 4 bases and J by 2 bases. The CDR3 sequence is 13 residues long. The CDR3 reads CASSGQGNYGYTF. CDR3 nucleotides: TGTGCCAGCAGCGGACAGGGAAACTATGGCTACACCTTC. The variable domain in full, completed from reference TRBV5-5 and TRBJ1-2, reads DAGVTQSPTHLIKTRGQQVTLRCSPISGHKSVSWYQQVLGQGPQFIFQYYEKEERGRGNFPDRFSARQFPNYSSELNVNALLLGDSALYLCASSGQGNYGYTFGSGTRLTVV.

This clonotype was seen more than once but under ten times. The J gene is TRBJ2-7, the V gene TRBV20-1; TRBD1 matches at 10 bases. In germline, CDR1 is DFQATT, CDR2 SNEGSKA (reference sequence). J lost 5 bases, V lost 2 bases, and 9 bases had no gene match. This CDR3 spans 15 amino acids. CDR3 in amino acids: CSARNLGQGSNEQYV. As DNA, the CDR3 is TGCAGTGCTAGAAACTTGGGACAGGGGAGTAACGAGCAGTACGTC.

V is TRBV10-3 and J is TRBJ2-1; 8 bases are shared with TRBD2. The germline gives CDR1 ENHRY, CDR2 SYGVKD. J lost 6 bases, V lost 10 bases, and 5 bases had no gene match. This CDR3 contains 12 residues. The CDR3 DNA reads TGTGCCACAAGGACTAGCATCAATGAGCAGTTCTTC. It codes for CATRTSINEQFF.

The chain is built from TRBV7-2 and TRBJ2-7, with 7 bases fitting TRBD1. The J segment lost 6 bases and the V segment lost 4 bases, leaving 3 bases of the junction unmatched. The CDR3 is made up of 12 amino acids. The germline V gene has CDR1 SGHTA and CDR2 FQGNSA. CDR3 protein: CASSSNRGEQYF. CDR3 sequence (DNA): TGTGCCAGCAGCTCAAACAGGGGCGAGCAGTACTTC.

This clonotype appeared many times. The CDR3 sequence: CASSLSTRVTKFF. The CDR3 DNA reads as TGTGCCAGCAGTCTGAGTACACGGGTTACTAAGTTCTTC. The chain links TRBV12-3 or TRBV12-4 to TRBJ2-1, with D unresolved. The V end lost 5 bases, the J end lost 14 bases, and 19 bases lay between the germline ends. The CDR3 contains 13 residues.

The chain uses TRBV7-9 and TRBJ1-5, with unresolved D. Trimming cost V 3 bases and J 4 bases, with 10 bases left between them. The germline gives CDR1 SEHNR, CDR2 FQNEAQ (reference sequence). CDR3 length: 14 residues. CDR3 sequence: CASSFGGTNQPQHF. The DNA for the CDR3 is TGTGCCAGCAGCTTTGGTGGCACAAATCAGCCCCAGCATTTT.

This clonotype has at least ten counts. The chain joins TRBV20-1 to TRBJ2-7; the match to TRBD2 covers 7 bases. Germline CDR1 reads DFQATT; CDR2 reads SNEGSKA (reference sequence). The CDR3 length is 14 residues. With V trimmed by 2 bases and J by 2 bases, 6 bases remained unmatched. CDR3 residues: CSARPSGETYEQYV. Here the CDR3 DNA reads TGCAGTGCTAGACCCAGCGGGGAAACCTACGAGCAGTACGTC.